The 4 T cell receptor beta chains given below trace back to one sample, sequenced in a study of STAT5B mutations in CD4+ large granular lymphocyte leukemia. The repertoire was sequenced with immunoSEQ multiplex PCR; TCRdb's copy has only in-frame clones and lacks some. This sample has around 33,000 clones, with under 85% found just once. Sequencing was done on a sample of CD4+ T cells from blood buffy coats. The receptors here all came from a human donor in good health.

The chain employs TRBV5-1 and TRBJ1-1, with D unresolved. With 0 bases removed from V and 4 bases from J, the gap between germline ends came to 19 bases. CDR1 and CDR2 (germline): SGHRS, YFSETQ. The CDR3 consists of 17 residues. CDR3 sequence reads: CASSLGLASITSTEAFF. The CDR3 DNA reads as TGCGCCAGCAGCTTGGGGCTCGCGTCTATTACGAGCACTGAAGCTTTCTTT.

CDR3 sequence reads: CASGEGSSGELFF. CDR3 sequence (DNA): TGTGCCAGTGGCGAGGGGTCGAGCGGGGAGCTGTTTTTT. The chain couples TRBV19 to TRBJ2-2; tentatively, D is TRBD1 or TRBD2 (5 bases each). The V gene lost 8 bases and the J gene lost 7 bases, with 14 bases spanning the gap. The CDR3 has 13 residues. Germline CDR1 is LNHDA and CDR2 is SQIVND (reference sequence).

This chain joins TRBV7-2 and TRBJ2-1; 13 bases map to TRBD2. This CDR3 has 15 amino acids. The V gene end was trimmed by 1 base and the J gene end by 12 bases; junction bases not matched to a gene: 6. Looked up from germline, CDR1 is SGHTA and CDR2 is FQGNSA. CDR3 sequence: CASSLGLAGGRAQFF. The DNA of the CDR3 is TGTGCCAGCAGCTTAGGACTAGCGGGAGGACGTGCGCAGTTCTTC. The whole variable domain, remainder taken from reference TRBV7-2 and TRBJ2-1, is GAGVSQSPSNKVTEKGKDVELRCDPISGHTALYWYRQSLGQGLEFLIYFQGNSAPDKSGLPSDRFSAERTGGSVSTLTIQRTQQEDSAVYLCASSLGLAGGRAQFFGPGTRLTVL.

This clone was seen a few times. As DNA, the CDR3 is TGTGCCAGCAGCCGCTCTGGGGGCGCGGGAACCGGGGAGCTGTTTTTT. Encoded protein: CASSRSGGAGTGELFF. This sequence joins TRBV5-5 and TRBJ2-2; either TRBD1 or TRBD2 may supply D (6 bases each). Germline V gene sequence: CDR1 SGHKS, CDR2 YYEKEE (reference sequence). There are 16 residues in the CDR3. Trimming shortened V by 4 bases and J by 5 bases, and 18 bases separated the two germline ends.